Below are 21 T cell receptor beta chains sequenced from a single sample in a study of response to subunit inactivated influenza vaccine. TCRdb re-called the RT-PCR reads through MiXCR, storing one row per CDR3 protein. The sample lists a few hundred thousand distinct CDR3 sequences, roughly 7.9% seen once, with roughly 13% in the top ten. Material: PBMCs from blood, obtained roughly 24 months after vaccination. All receptors come from a man between 50 and 75 years old who received an inactivated influenza vaccine.

The chain recombines TRBV20-1 with TRBJ2-2, with 11 nucleotides matching TRBD2. Germline V gene lookup returns CDR1 DFQATT and CDR2 SNEGSKA (reference sequence). The CDR3 consists of 17 residues. With V trimmed by 5 bases and J by 5 bases, 13 bases remained unmatched. The CDR3 DNA reads TGCAGTGCTTCCAAGGGACTAGCGGAGTCACGTACCGGGGAGCTGTTTTTT. Translated: CSASKGLAESRTGELFF.

This clonotype has at least ten counts. The gene calls are TRBV4-2 and TRBJ1-6, with D hard to call. The CDR3 runs 14 residues. Trimming removed 2 bases from V and 12 bases from J, with 14 bases in between. CDR1 is LGHNA, CDR2 YNFKEQ, per germline. This chain's CDR3 is CASSQPDPGKPLHF. The CDR3 bases are TGTGCCAGCAGCCAACCGGACCCGGGTAAACCCCTCCACTTT.

This clonotype was recorded at least ten times. The V call is TRBV6-1, the J call TRBJ2-7; D might be TRBD2 (6 bases). Trimming left V 1 base short and J 2 bases short, with 9 bases between. The CDR3 spans 14 residues. Germline V gene data show CDR1 as MNHNS and CDR2 as SASEGT. For the CDR3, the DNA is TGTGCCAGCAGTGAAGTTGGAGGGACCTACGAGCAGTACTTC. Protein: CASSEVGGTYEQYF.

This clonotype was counted only a few times. The chain has TRBV6-5 and TRBJ2-3; D gene uncertain. V shed 0 bases and J shed 0 bases, with 16 bases lying between them. This CDR3 has 18 residues. Germline V gives CDR1 MNHEY, CDR2 SVGAGI. The chain's CDR3 is CASSYSIPNPTSTDTQYF. In nucleotides, the CDR3 is TGTGCCAGCAGTTACTCGATTCCTAACCCGACTAGCACAGATACGCAGTATTTT.

This clonotype was recorded a few times. The gene calls are TRBV25-1 and TRBJ2-7; a weak D match, TRBD1 (6 bases). Germline CDR1 reads MGHDK; CDR2 reads SYGVNS. V was shortened by 4 bases and J by 5 bases, with 15 bases between the two germline ends. The CDR3 spans 14 residues. This CDR3 reads CASSGGRGLNEQYF. Here the CDR3 DNA reads TGTGCCAGCAGTGGAGGCAGGGGCCTGAACGAGCAGTACTTC.

The rearrangement links TRBV6-2 or TRBV6-3 to TRBJ1-2, with no clear D. The V end was cut by 0 bases, the J end by 8 bases, with 10 bases between. The length of the CDR3 is 13 residues. Germline loops: CDR1 MNHEY, CDR2 SVGEGT. CDR3 sequence: CASSYSGFNGYTF. The CDR3 DNA follows: TGTGCCAGCAGTTACTCCGGGTTTAACGGCTACACCTTC.

This clonotype turned up a few times. V and J are TRBV5-6 and TRBJ2-7; D perhaps matches TRBD1 (6 bases). V was pared by 3 bases and J by 4 bases, with 23 bases between. The germline CDR1 and CDR2 sequences are SGHDT and YYEEEE. CDR3 length: 17 residues. The CDR3 spells CASSSLLGQSRAYEQYF. The CDR3 coding sequence is TGTGCCAGCAGCTCACTACTAGGACAGTCAAGGGCGTACGAGCAGTACTTC.

The chain combines TRBV4-2 with TRBJ2-7; D may be TRBD1 or TRBD2 (5 bases each). The CDR3 is made up of 15 amino acids. V lost 1 base and J lost 5, with 15 bases in between. The germline gives CDR1 LGHNA, CDR2 YNFKEQ. CDR3 nucleotide sequence: TGTGCCAGCAGCCAAGCATCGTCCGGGGCCAACGAGCAGTACTTC. It specifies CASSQASSGANEQYF.

This clonotype was counted a few times. The V call is TRBV4-1, the J call TRBJ2-7, with 9 bases identical to TRBD1. V shed 3 bases and J 5 bases; nucleotides not matched to a gene: 11. The CDR3 covers 16 residues. Germline lookup yields CDR1 MGHRA and CDR2 YSYEKL. This CDR3 reads CASSHPGRDRANEQYF. DNA for the CDR3: TGCGCCAGCAGCCATCCCGGCCGGGACAGGGCCAACGAGCAGTACTTC.

V usage is TRBV4-2 and J usage is TRBJ2-1; 11 bases are a match to TRBD2. J gave up 8 bases and V 5 bases, and 11 bases lay outside the gene matches. Germline V CDR1 and CDR2: LGHNA, YNFKEQ. The CDR3 totals 16 residues. The CDR3 sequence: CASSKLLAGEGDEQFF. The CDR3 DNA follows: TGTGCCAGCAGCAAATTACTAGCGGGGGAAGGAGATGAGCAGTTCTTC.

This clonotype came up many times. This rearrangement joins TRBV7-2 to TRBJ1-5; D is unresolved. Looked up from germline, CDR1 is SGHTA and CDR2 is FQGNSA. The CDR3 spans 15 residues. V lost 2 bases to trimming and J lost 4 bases, with 12 bases between them. Here the CDR3 DNA reads TGTGCCAGCAGCTTATCGGTAATGGTGAATCAGCCCCAGCATTTT. Its translation: CASSLSVMVNQPQHF.

The chain carries TRBV29-1 and TRBJ2-1; 7 bases agree with TRBD1. The CDR3 is 15 residues long. Germline CDR1 and CDR2: SQVTM and ANQGSEA. Trimming removed 6 bases from V and 0 bases from J; junction bases left unmatched: 8. In DNA form, the CDR3 reads TGCAGCGTCGCGACAGGGTCCCTCTCCTACAATGAGCAGTTCTTC. Translation: CSVATGSLSYNEQFF.

The chain is built from TRBV10-2 and TRBJ2-3, with D perhaps matching TRBD2 (5 bases). V lost 4 bases and J 2 bases, leaving 13 bases between the germline ends. Germline CDR1 is WSHSY and CDR2 is SAAADI. The CDR3 contains 15 residues. The CDR3 bases are TGCGCCAGCAGTGCTCGGGGTAGGGTCACAGATACGCAGTATTTT. It encodes CASSARGRVTDTQYF.

CDR3 in DNA: TGTGCCAGCAGCTCAAGGGACGGTGGCTACACCTTC. Translated: CASSSRDGGYTF. The rearrangement links TRBV5-6 to TRBJ1-2; D is possibly TRBD1 (5 bases). CDR1 is SGHDT, CDR2 YYEEEE, per germline. V was shortened by 3 bases and J by 7 bases, with 10 bases between the two germline ends. The CDR3 consists of 12 residues.

The chain is built from TRBV4-3 and TRBJ2-5; no firm D call. The CDR3 has 15 residues. V shed 3 bases and J shed 5 bases, with 16 bases lying between them. CDR1 and CDR2 from the germline V gene are LGHNA and YSLEER. CDR3 nucleotide sequence: TGCGCCAGCAGCCAGGGCTTTGGGTCGAGGGAGACCCAGTACTTC. Its translation is CASSQGFGSRETQYF.

This clonotype was counted ten times or more. The chain has TRBV4-3 and TRBJ2-1, with D perhaps assigned TRBD1 or TRBD2 (5 bases each). The germline CDR1 and CDR2 sequences are LGHNA and YSLEER. The CDR3 is 15 amino acids. V dropped 0 bases and J dropped 9 bases, with 15 bases sitting between them. CDR3: CASSQDGDPYGEQFF. The CDR3 DNA reads TGCGCCAGCAGCCAAGATGGGGACCCCTACGGTGAGCAGTTCTTC.

This clonotype has just a few counts. In nucleotides, the CDR3 is TGTGCCTGGAGTGGGCAGGACAGAAAATCTAGCACAGATACGCAGTATTTT. It is translated as CAWSGQDRKSSTDTQYF. The chain uses TRBV30 and TRBJ2-3, with D possibly being TRBD1 (6 bases). Per the germline V gene, CDR1 is GTSNPN and CDR2 is SVGIG (reference sequence). The CDR3 has 17 amino acids. Trimming pared 1 base from V and 0 bases from J, leaving 17 bases between. The full variable domain, with the rest looked up from reference TRBV30 and TRBJ2-3, is SQTIHQWPATLVQPVGSPLSLECTVEGTSNPNLYWYRQAAGRGLQLLFYSVGIGQISSEVPQNLSASRPQDRQFILSSKKLLLSDSGFYLCAWSGQDRKSSTDTQYFGPGTRLTVL.

This clonotype occurred many times. The V gene is TRBV14, the J gene TRBJ2-2; tentative D call: TRBD1 (5 bases). The ends were cut back, 5 bases at V and 6 bases at J, with 13 bases in the middle. Germline V CDR1 and CDR2: SGHDN, FVKESK. The CDR3 contains 14 residues. This CDR3 reads CASSWGPISGELFF. In nucleotides, the CDR3 is TGTGCCAGCAGCTGGGGCCCAATTTCCGGGGAGCTGTTTTTT.

V gene TRBV2 combines with J gene TRBJ2-5, with 9 bases identical to TRBD1. The CDR3 is 15 amino acids. The J segment lost 3 bases and the V segment lost 6 bases, leaving 8 bases of the junction unmatched. Germline V gene data show CDR1 as SNHLY and CDR2 as FYNNEI. The CDR3, as DNA: TGTGCCAGCAGGGCGAGGGACAGGGAAAAAGAGACCCAGTACTTC. It is translated as CASRARDREKETQYF.

On this clonotype itself: One end of the junction does not line up with germline, which may come from a read error. This sequence joins TRBV12-3 or TRBV12-4 and TRBJ2-1; D is unresolved. This CDR3 has 11 amino acids. The CDR3 loop reads CASSLRFERFF. In DNA form, the CDR3 reads TGTGCCAGCAGTTTAAGGTTTGAGCGGTTCTTC.

The gene calls are TRBV3-1 and TRBJ2-7; TRBD2 aligns across 16 bases. The length of the CDR3 is 15 residues. With 4 bases clipped from V and 7 bases from J, the junction kept 4 bases outside the gene matches. The V gene's germline CDR1 is LGHDT and CDR2 YNNKEL (reference sequence). The CDR3 nucleotides read TGTGCCAGCAGCCGGGGGACTAGCGGGAGGGAGGAGCAGTACTTC. Amino acid sequence: CASSRGTSGREEQYF.